This paragraph reports one T cell receptor beta chain. What it binds is not known. The germline V gene encodes CDR1 SGDLS and CDR2 YYNGEE. V was clipped by 5 bases and J by 6 bases; unmatched bases: 5. The CDR3 spans 14 residues. This sample was included in a study of T cells in localized non-small cell lung cancer. Study-level findings and limits: Among the tissues sampled, uninvolved adjacent lung had the highest T cell clonality, above tumor. Elevated circulating T cell density in blood was associated with longer overall survival. Adjacent lung had a median roughly 50 of the 100 largest tumor clones. Since sequencing was restricted to only one region of the tumor, intratumor heterogeneity remains a possibility.

Here immunoSEQ multiplex PCR was the method, and the copy in TCRdb shows in-frame clones only, minus some. Of around 1,500 clones listed, 26% are singletons. This receptor was identified in a male donor aged 60 or older with stage II lung adenocarcinoma. The starting material was normal lung tissue next to the tumor, obtained before any cancer treatment. This rearrangement joins TRBV9 to TRBJ1-5; 10 bases fit TRBD1. The CDR3 coding sequence is TGTGCCAGCAGTGAAGGACAGGGGGGTCAGCCCCAGCATTTT. Protein: CASSEGQGGQPQHF.